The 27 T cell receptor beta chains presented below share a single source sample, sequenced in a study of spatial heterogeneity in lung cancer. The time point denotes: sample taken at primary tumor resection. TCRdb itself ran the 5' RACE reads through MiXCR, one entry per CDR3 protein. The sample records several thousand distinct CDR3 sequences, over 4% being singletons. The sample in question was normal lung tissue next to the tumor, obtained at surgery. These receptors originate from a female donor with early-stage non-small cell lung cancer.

The CDR3 region has the DNA TGTGCCAGCAAGAGGAAGGGTGCGACTAATGAAAAACTGTTTTTT. It yields the protein CASKRKGATNEKLFF. The chain employs TRBV27 and TRBJ1-4; D remains ambiguous. The CDR3 is made up of 15 amino acids. The germline gives CDR1 MNHEY, CDR2 SMNVEV (reference sequence). Trimming pared 7 bases from V and 2 bases from J, leaving 14 bases between.

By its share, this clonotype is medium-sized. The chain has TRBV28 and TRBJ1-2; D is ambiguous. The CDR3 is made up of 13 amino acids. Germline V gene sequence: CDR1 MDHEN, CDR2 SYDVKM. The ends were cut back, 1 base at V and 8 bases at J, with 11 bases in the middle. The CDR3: CASSLSWKGGYTF. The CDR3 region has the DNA TGTGCCAGCAGTTTATCTTGGAAAGGAGGCTACACCTTC.

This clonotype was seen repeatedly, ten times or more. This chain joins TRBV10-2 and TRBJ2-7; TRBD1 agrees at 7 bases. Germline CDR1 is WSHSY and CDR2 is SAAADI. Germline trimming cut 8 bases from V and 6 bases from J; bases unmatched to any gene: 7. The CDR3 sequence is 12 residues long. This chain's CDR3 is CASWDSIGEQYF. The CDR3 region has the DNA TGCGCCAGCTGGGACAGTATAGGCGAGCAGTACTTC.

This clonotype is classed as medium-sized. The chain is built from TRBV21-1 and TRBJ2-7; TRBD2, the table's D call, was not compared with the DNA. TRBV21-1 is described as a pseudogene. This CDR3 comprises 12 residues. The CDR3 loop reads CASTPREGEQYF. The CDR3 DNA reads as TGTGCCAGCACCCCCCGGGAGGGCGAGCAGTACTTC.

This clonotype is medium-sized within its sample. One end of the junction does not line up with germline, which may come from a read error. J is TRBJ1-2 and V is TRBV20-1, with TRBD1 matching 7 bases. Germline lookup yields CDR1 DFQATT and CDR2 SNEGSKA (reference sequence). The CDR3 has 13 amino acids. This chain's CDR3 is CSARGGGLYGYTF. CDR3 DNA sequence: TGTAGTGCTAGAGGAGGGGGCCTCTATGGCTACACCTTC.

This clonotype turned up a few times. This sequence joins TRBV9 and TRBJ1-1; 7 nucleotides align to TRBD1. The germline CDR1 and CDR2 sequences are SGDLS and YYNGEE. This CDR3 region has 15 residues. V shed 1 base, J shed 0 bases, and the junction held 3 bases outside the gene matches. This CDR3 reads CASSVNRGMNTEAFF. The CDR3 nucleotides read TGTGCCAGCAGCGTAAACAGGGGAATGAACACTGAAGCTTTCTTT.

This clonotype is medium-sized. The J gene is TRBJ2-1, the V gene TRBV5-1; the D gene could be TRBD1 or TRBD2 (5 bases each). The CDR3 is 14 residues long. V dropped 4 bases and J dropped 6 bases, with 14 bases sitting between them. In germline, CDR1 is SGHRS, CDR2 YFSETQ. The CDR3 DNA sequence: TGCGCCAGCAGCGCGGATACTAGGGGCAATGAGCAGTTCTTC. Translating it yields CASSADTRGNEQFF. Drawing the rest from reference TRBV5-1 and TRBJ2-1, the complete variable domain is KAGVTQTPRYLIKTRGQQVTLSCSPISGHRSVSWYQQTPGQGLQFLFEYFSETQRNKGNFPGRFSGRQFSNSRSEMNVSTLELGDSALYLCASSADTRGNEQFFGPGTRLTVL.

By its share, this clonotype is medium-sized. The CDR3 loop reads CASTLGGLGEQFF. The CDR3 DNA reads as TGTGCCAGCACTTTAGGGGGACTAGGTGAGCAGTTCTTC. The V gene is TRBV13, the J gene TRBJ2-1; TRBD2 matches 8 bases. J lost 9 bases, V lost 7 bases, and 8 bases had no gene match. CDR3 length: 13 residues. Germline lookup yields CDR1 PRHDT and CDR2 FYEKMQ (reference sequence).

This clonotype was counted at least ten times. This chain's CDR3 is CASTPGGDYNEQFF. Here the CDR3 DNA reads TGTGCCAGCACCCCTGGGGGAGACTACAATGAGCAGTTCTTC. The gene calls are TRBV9 and TRBJ2-1; perhaps D is TRBD1 or TRBD2 (5 bases each). CDR3 length: 14 amino acids. Looked up from germline, CDR1 is SGDLS and CDR2 is YYNGEE. V was cut by 6 bases and J by 3 bases, with 13 bases left in between.

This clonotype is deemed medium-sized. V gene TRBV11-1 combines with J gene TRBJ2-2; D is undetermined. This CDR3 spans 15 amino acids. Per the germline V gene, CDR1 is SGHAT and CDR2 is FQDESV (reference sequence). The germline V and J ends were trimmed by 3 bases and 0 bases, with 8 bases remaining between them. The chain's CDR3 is CASSFDSTNTGELFF. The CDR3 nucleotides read TGTGCCAGCAGCTTCGACTCGACGAACACCGGGGAGCTGTTTTTT.

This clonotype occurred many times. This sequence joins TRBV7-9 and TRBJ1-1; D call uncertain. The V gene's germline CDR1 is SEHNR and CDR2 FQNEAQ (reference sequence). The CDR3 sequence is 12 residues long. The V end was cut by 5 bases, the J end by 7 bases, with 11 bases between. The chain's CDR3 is CASSQPFVEAFF. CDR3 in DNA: TGTGCCAGCAGCCAGCCGTTCGTTGAAGCTTTCTTT.

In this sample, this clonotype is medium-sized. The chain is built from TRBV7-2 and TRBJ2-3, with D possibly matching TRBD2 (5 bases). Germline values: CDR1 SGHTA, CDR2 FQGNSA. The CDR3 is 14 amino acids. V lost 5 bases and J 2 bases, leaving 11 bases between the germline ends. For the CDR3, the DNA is TGTGCCAGCAGCCCCGGACTTGTCACAGATACGCAGTATTTT. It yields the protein CASSPGLVTDTQYF. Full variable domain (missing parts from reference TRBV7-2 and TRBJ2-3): GAGVSQSPSNKVTEKGKDVELRCDPISGHTALYWYRQSLGQGLEFLIYFQGNSAPDKSGLPSDRFSAERTGGSVSTLTIQRTQQEDSAVYLCASSPGLVTDTQYFGPGTRLTVL.

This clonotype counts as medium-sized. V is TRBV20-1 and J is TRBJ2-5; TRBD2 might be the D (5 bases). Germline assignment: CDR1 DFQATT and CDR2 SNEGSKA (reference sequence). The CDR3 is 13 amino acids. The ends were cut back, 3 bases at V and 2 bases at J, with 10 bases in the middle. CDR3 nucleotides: TGCAGTGCTAGCGTTTCGGGGCAAGAGACCCAGTACTTC. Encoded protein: CSASVSGQETQYF.

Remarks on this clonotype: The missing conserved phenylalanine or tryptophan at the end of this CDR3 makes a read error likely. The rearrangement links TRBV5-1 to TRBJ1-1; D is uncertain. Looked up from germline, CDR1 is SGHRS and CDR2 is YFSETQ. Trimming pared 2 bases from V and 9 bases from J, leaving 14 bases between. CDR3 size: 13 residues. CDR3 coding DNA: TGCGCCAGCAGCTTAAGCGATCCGAGGAAAGCTTTCTTG. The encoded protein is CASSLSDPRKAFL.

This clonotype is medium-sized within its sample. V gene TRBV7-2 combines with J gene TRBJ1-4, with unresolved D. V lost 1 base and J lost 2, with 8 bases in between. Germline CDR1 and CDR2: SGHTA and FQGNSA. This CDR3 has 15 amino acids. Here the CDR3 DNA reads TGTGCCAGCAGCTTAGTTCTGGTCACTAATGAAAAACTGTTTTTT. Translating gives CASSLVLVTNEKLFF.

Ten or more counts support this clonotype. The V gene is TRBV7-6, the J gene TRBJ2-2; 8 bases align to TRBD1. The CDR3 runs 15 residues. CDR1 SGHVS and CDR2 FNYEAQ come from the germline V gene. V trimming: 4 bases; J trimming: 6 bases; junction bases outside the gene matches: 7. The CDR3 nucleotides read TGTGCCAGCAGCTCGCGGACAGGGAAGGCCGGGGAGCTGTTTTTT. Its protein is CASSSRTGKAGELFF.

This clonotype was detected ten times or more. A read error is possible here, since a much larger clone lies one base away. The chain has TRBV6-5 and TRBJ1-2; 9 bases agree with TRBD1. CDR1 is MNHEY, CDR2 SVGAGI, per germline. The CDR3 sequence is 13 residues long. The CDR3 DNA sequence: TGTGCCAGCACCCCGGACAGGGGAGCTGGCTACAACTTC. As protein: CASTPDRGAGYNF.

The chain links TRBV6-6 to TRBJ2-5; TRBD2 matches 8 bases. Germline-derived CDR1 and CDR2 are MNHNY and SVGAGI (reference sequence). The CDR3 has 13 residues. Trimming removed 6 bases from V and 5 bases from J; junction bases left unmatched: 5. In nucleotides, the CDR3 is TGTGCCAGCAGAGCGGGAGAAAGGGAGACCCAGTACTTC. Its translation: CASRAGERETQYF.

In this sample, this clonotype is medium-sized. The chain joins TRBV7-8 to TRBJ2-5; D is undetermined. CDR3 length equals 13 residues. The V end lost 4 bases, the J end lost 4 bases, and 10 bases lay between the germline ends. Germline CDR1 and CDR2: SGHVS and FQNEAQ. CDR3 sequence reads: CASSSERLETQYF. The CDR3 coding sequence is TGTGCCAGCAGCTCAGAAAGGCTAGAGACCCAGTACTTC.

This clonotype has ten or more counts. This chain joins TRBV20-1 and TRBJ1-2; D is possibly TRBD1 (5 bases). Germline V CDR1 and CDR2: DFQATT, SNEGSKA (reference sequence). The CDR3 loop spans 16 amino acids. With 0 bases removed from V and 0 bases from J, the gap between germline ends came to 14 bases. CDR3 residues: CSARDGQGLSNYGYTF. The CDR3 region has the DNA TGCAGTGCTAGAGATGGGCAGGGCCTCTCTAACTATGGCTACACCTTC.

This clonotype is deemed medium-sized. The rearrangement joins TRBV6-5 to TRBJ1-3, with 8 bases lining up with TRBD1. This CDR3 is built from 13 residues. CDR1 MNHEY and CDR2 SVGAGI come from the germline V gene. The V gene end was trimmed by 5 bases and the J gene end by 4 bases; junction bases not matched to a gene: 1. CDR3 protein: CASSRDRGNTIYF. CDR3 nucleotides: TGTGCCAGCAGTCGGGACAGGGGAAACACCATATATTTT.

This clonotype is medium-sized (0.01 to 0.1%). The chain's CDR3 is CSASQPGPYEQYF. CDR3 nucleotide sequence: TGCAGTGCTAGTCAGCCCGGCCCTTACGAGCAGTACTTC. The V and J genes are TRBV20-1 and TRBJ2-7; D is uncertain. CDR1 and CDR2 (germline): DFQATT, SNEGSKA (reference sequence). The ends were cut back, 3 bases at V and 4 bases at J, with 13 bases in the middle. This CDR3 has 13 residues.

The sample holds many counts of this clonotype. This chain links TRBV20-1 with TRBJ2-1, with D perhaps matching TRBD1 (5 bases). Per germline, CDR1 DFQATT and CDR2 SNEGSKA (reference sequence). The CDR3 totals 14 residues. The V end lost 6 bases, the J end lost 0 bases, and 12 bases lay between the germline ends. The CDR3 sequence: CSARQWSSYNEQFF. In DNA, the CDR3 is TGCAGTGCAAGACAGTGGAGCTCCTACAATGAGCAGTTCTTC.

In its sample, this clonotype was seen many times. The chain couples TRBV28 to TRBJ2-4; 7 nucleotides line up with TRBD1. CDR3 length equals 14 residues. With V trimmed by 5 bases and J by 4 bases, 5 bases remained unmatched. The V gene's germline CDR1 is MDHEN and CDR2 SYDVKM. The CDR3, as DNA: TGTGCCAGCAGTCCCGGGACAGTTAAAAACATTCAGTACTTC. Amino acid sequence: CASSPGTVKNIQYF.

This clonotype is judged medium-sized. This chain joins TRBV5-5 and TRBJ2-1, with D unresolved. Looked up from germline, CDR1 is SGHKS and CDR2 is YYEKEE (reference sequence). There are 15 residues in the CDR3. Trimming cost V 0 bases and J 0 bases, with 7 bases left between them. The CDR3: CASSLDWSSYNEQFF. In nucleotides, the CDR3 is TGTGCCAGCAGCTTGGACTGGAGCTCCTACAATGAGCAGTTCTTC.

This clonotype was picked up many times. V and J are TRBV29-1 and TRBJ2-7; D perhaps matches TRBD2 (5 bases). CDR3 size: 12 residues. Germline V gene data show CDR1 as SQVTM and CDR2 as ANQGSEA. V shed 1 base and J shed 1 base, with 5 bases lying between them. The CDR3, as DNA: TGCAGCGTTGAAGGGACTTCCTACGAGCAGTACTTC. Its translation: CSVEGTSYEQYF.

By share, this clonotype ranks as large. The CDR3 coding sequence is TGTGCCAGCAGTTTAAATAACGGTCAGCCCCAGCATTTT. The encoded protein is CASSLNNGQPQHF. The rearrangement links TRBV27 to TRBJ1-5; D gene ambiguous. The V end lost 2 bases, the J end lost 6 bases, and 8 bases lay between the germline ends. Germline lookup yields CDR1 MNHEY and CDR2 SMNVEV (reference sequence). The CDR3 is made up of 13 amino acids.